This T cell receptor (beta chain) was identified during a study of CD8+ T cells in alopecia areata. Study conclusions and caveats: Unlike in mice, where it was clearer, TCR sharing across patients was less clear, possibly HLA-related.

cDNA reverse transcribed from extracted RNA served as the sequencing template. Sequencing used immunoSEQ multiplex PCR; TCRdb keeps in-frame clones, though not all of them. The sample lists under 250,000 clones, roughly three fifths occurring once. In this sample, this clone turned up a few times. Antigen specificity is unknown. The sequencing sample was made of CD8+ T cells sorted from blood. The sequence derives from a human donor in good health.

The chain's CDR3 is CASSERGREETQYF. CDR3 DNA: TGCGCCAGCAGTGAGAGGGGCAGGGAAGAGACCCAGTACTTC. This sequence joins TRBV10-2 and TRBJ2-5; D is possibly TRBD1 (5 bases). The CDR3 length is 14 residues. In germline, CDR1 is WSHSY, CDR2 SAAADI. Deletions cut 2 bases from V and 3 bases from J, with 10 bases between.